These 19 T cell receptor beta chains share one sample of origin, sequenced in a study of shared clonotypes between healthy human individuals. TCRdb's table, derived via immunoSEQ multiplex PCR, lists solely in-frame clones and lacks some. The sample shows approximately 1.5 million clones, nearly 99% of them seen only once. The sequencing sample was made of naive CD4+ T cells sorted from blood. Subset indicated: CD45RA+ positively selected. The receptors here all came from a man aged 25 to 40 in good health.

V gene TRBV28 combines with J gene TRBJ1-1; no definite D call. Germline CDR1 is MDHEN and CDR2 is SYDVKM. The CDR3 length is 14 residues. V lost 8 bases and J lost 11, with 24 bases in between. CDR3 in amino acids: CASGEEGPKRRAFF. The CDR3 coding sequence is TGTGCCAGCGGCGAGGAGGGCCCTAAGCGAAGGGCTTTCTTT.

On this clone: This specimen includes other DNA sequences encoding the same CDR3. The chain has TRBV18 and TRBJ2-5, with 12 positions matching TRBD2. The CDR3 has 15 residues. Germline V gene data show CDR1 as KGHSH and CDR2 as LQKENI. Trimming took 6 bases from V and 5 from J; bases not matched to a gene: 7. The CDR3 loop reads CASSPTSGSGETQYF. CDR3 sequence (DNA): TGTGCCAGCTCCCCGACTAGCGGGAGTGGGGAGACCCAGTACTTC.

The chain carries TRBV28 and TRBJ2-3, with D possibly TRBD1 on 6 matching bases. Between the trimmed V and J ends, which lost 5 bases and 4 bases, there was a span of 16 bases. Germline assignment: CDR1 MDHEN and CDR2 SYDVKM. The CDR3 sequence is 15 residues long. The CDR3 sequence is CASSLRDTTSDTQYF. CDR3 nucleotide sequence: TGTGCCAGCAGTCTCCGGGACACCACCTCAGATACGCAGTATTTT.

CDR3 region: CSVRGLAGALYEQYF. The CDR3 coding sequence is TGCAGCGTCCGGGGACTAGCGGGAGCTCTCTACGAGCAGTACTTC. This chain connects TRBV29-1 to TRBJ2-7; TRBD2 aligns across 14 bases. V was clipped by 6 bases and J by 3 bases; unmatched bases: 7. CDR1 SQVTM and CDR2 ANQGSEA come from the germline V gene. The CDR3 is 15 amino acids.

The chain uses TRBV10-3 and TRBJ1-5; 8 bases map to TRBD1. V shed 3 bases and J 7 bases; nucleotides not matched to a gene: 11. Germline assignment: CDR1 ENHRY and CDR2 SYGVKD. The CDR3 loop spans 16 amino acids. Here the CDR3 reads CAISDLGQASGQPQHF. The CDR3 DNA reads as TGTGCCATCAGTGATCTGGGACAGGCGTCGGGGCAGCCCCAGCATTTT.

The V call is TRBV27, the J call TRBJ1-2, with 10 bases identical to TRBD1. The CDR3 consists of 15 residues. V gave up 3 bases and J gave up 8 bases; unmatched junction bases: 9. Germline-derived CDR1 and CDR2 are MNHEY and SMNVEV (reference sequence). CDR3 DNA sequence: TGTGCCAGCAGTTTGACAGGGGGCCTGAGGATCGGCTACACCTTC. It codes for CASSLTGGLRIGYTF.

The chain joins TRBV5-1 to TRBJ2-3, with no clear D. Per the germline V gene, CDR1 is SGHRS and CDR2 is YFSETQ. The CDR3 runs 16 residues. V was pared by 1 base and J by 0 bases, with 12 bases between. The CDR3 DNA reads TGCGCCAGCAGCTTGTACAGACCCCGTAGCACAGATACGCAGTATTTT. Its translation is CASSLYRPRSTDTQYF.

This clone has just one count. This chain connects TRBV10-3 to TRBJ1-2; D remains ambiguous. Trimming removed 4 bases from V and 4 bases from J, with 7 bases in between. Germline V lookup: CDR1 ENHRY, CDR2 SYGVKD. The CDR3 length is 12 residues. The chain's CDR3 is CAISGLVYGYTF. CDR3 in DNA: TGTGCCATCAGTGGGCTGGTCTATGGCTACACCTTC.

The CDR3 DNA sequence: TGTGCCAGTAGAGTTGTAGGCGGAGAGTACCAAGAGACCCAGTACTTC. This encodes CASRVVGGEYQETQYF. The gene calls are TRBV19 and TRBJ2-5; no clear D. Per germline, CDR1 LNHDA and CDR2 SQIVND (reference sequence). The CDR3 runs 16 residues. The V end was cut by 6 bases, the J end by 0 bases, with 17 bases between.

The chain has TRBV19 and TRBJ1-5; the match to TRBD1 covers 7 bases. The CDR3 totals 17 residues. The junction had 11 bases not matched to a gene; V was cut back by 6 bases and J by 0 bases. The germline CDR1 and CDR2 sequences are LNHDA and SQIVND (reference sequence). Written as DNA, the CDR3 is TGTGCCAGTAGGCGGGACAGCACACACTATAGCAATCAGCCCCAGCATTTT. This encodes CASRRDSTHYSNQPQHF. Full variable domain (remainder filled in from reference TRBV19 and TRBJ1-5): DGGITQSPKYLFRKEGQNVTLSCEQNLNHDAMYWYRQDPGQGLRLIYYSQIVNDFQKGDIAEGYSVSREKKESFPLTVTSAQKNPTAFYLCASRRDSTHYSNQPQHFGDGTRLSIL.

This sequence joins TRBV10-3 and TRBJ2-5, with TRBD2 as a possible D gene (7 bases). The CDR3 length is 13 residues. The V and J ends lost 9 bases and 3 bases respectively, with 14 bases between them. Germline CDR1 is ENHRY and CDR2 is SYGVKD. Here the CDR3 DNA reads TGTGCCATAAGGGAGGGGGGAGAAGAGACCCAGTACTTC. It encodes CAIREGGEETQYF.

This clone was seen once. The identical CDR3 is also encoded by other nucleotide sequences in the sample. The rearrangement uses TRBV7-2 and TRBJ2-7, with 11 bases aligning to TRBD2. Germline V gives CDR1 SGHTA, CDR2 FQGNSA. The CDR3 is made up of 14 amino acids. The trim removed 2 bases at V and 4 bases at J, leaving 1 base unmatched. CDR3 region: CASSLTSGSYEQYF. As DNA, the CDR3 is TGTGCCAGCAGCTTAACTAGCGGGAGTTACGAGCAGTACTTC.

The chain recombines TRBV5-1 with TRBJ2-6; TRBD1 matches 7 bases. From germline, CDR1 is SGHRS and CDR2 YFSETQ. The CDR3 runs 15 residues. V shed 4 bases and J 3 bases; nucleotides not matched to a gene: 4. The CDR3 DNA follows: TGCGCCAGCAGCCTAGACAGGGTTGGGGCCAACGTCCTGACTTTC. It codes for CASSLDRVGANVLTF. Using reference TRBV5-1 and TRBJ2-6 for the parts outside the CDR3, the full variable domain is KAGVTQTPRYLIKTRGQQVTLSCSPISGHRSVSWYQQTPGQGLQFLFEYFSETQRNKGNFPGRFSGRQFSNSRSEMNVSTLELGDSALYLCASSLDRVGANVLTFGAGSRLTVL.

Here the CDR3 DNA reads TGTGCCAGCAGTTCCCCATTTGGGGCTAGCGGGAGATCCCATGAGCAGTTCTTC. The encoded protein is CASSSPFGASGRSHEQFF. The chain carries TRBV28 and TRBJ2-1; TRBD2 matches at 10 bases. There are 18 residues in the CDR3. The germline V gene has CDR1 MDHEN and CDR2 SYDVKM. The ends lost 4 bases at V and 8 bases at J; junction bases unmatched: 17.

The V gene is TRBV9, the J gene TRBJ2-7, with 9 bases lining up with TRBD1. Trimming removed 4 bases from V and 3 bases from J; junction bases left unmatched: 8. The CDR3 has 15 residues. Germline V gene lookup returns CDR1 SGDLS and CDR2 YYNGEE. Here the CDR3 DNA reads TGTGCCAGCAGCCCCTTAGGGGGACAGGGCTACGAGCAGTACTTC. Translating it yields CASSPLGGQGYEQYF.

This sequence joins TRBV5-1 and TRBJ2-5, with D perhaps TRBD1 (6 bases). Per germline, CDR1 SGHRS and CDR2 YFSETQ. The CDR3 has 12 residues. V lost 4 bases and J 5 bases, leaving 9 bases between the germline ends. The CDR3 here is CASSTGLETQYF. CDR3 DNA: TGCGCCAGCAGCACAGGGTTGGAGACCCAGTACTTC.

The rearrangement joins TRBV6-5 to TRBJ1-1; TRBD1 aligns across 9 bases. Germline V gene sequence: CDR1 MNHEY, CDR2 SVGAGI. The CDR3 length is 13 residues. Germline trimming cut 6 bases from V and 9 bases from J; bases unmatched to any gene: 8. The CDR3 DNA is TGTGCCAGCAGGGGTACCGGGACAGGGAAAGCTTTCTTT. This codes for CASRGTGTGKAFF.

The J gene is TRBJ2-7, the V gene TRBV5-1; no clear D. Per the germline V gene, CDR1 is SGHRS and CDR2 is YFSETQ. The ends were cut back, 4 bases at V and 5 bases at J, with 19 bases in the middle. The CDR3 contains 15 residues. CDR3: CASSPLVAPANEQYF. The CDR3 region has the DNA TGCGCCAGCAGCCCACTCGTGGCCCCAGCCAACGAGCAGTACTTC.

This chain uses TRBV11-2 with TRBJ2-2, with 7 positions matching TRBD2. The CDR3 has 15 amino acids. Germline loops: CDR1 SGHAT, CDR2 FQNNGV. V lost 6 bases to trimming and J lost 0 bases; unmatched junction nucleotides: 4. CDR3 region: CASSPGLTNTGELFF. The CDR3 nucleotides are TGTGCCAGCAGTCCGGGACTAACGAACACCGGGGAGCTGTTTTTT.